The present entry profiles one T cell receptor (beta chain) with its context. Here immunoSEQ multiplex PCR was the method, and the copy in TCRdb shows in-frame clones only, minus some. In the table there are approximately 100,000 clones, around 92% of which are singletons. The data stem from a study of blood T cell repertoires in COVID-19. The length of the CDR3 is 12 residues. V was clipped by 3 bases and J by 7 bases, with 9 bases between them. CDR1 and CDR2 (germline): MGHDK, SYGVNS. V usage is TRBV25-1 and J usage is TRBJ1-2; tentatively, D is TRBD1 (6 bases). Sequencing was carried out using peripheral blood. This clonotype was sampled from a woman aged 55-75 years with acute or convalescent COVID-19. The CDR3 DNA reads TGTGCCAGCAGTGAGGACAGAGGTGGCTACACCTTC. This translates into CASSEDRGGYTF.